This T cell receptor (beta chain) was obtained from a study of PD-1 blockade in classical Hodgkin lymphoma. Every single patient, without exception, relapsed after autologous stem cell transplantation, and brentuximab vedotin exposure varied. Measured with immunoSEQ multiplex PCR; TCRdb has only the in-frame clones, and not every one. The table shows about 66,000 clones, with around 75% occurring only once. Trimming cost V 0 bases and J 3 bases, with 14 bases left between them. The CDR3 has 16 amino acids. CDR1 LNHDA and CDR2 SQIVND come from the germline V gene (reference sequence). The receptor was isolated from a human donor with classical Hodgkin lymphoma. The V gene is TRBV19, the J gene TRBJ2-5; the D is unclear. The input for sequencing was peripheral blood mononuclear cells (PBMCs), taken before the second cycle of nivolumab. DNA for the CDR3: TGTGCCAGTAGTATAGATGCCGGGCCTCGAGAAGAGACCCAGTACTTC. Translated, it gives CASSIDAGPREETQYF.